This entry is about one T cell receptor beta chain. Germline V CDR1 and CDR2: LNHDA, SQIVND (reference sequence). Trimming took 0 bases from V and 3 from J, leaving 9 bases between them. The CDR3 length is 15 residues. Authors' analysis steps: Amplifying reference gene primers gave estimates of nucleated cell counts. TCRdb's table, derived via immunoSEQ multiplex PCR, lists solely in-frame clones and lacks some. The D gene and trimming were derived from the DNA, and the V and J assignments and clone size from that table. The data hold some 89,000 clones, with roughly three quarters observed a single time. This entry is derived from a study of blood T cell repertoires in COVID-19. Turning to the study itself: Researchers got acute and convalescent COVID-19 samples from the United States, Italy and Spain. T cells, B-cell-depleted T cells, or PBMCs provided the cDNA or gDNA that served as material.

Sequencing input: peripheral blood. The TCR was taken from a man between 65 and 85 years old with acute or convalescent COVID-19. J is TRBJ1-5 and V is TRBV19; no clear D gene. CDR3 nucleotide sequence: TGTGCCAGTAGTATAGATGACGGGGACAATCAGCCCCAGCATTTT. Its protein product is CASSIDDGDNQPQHF.